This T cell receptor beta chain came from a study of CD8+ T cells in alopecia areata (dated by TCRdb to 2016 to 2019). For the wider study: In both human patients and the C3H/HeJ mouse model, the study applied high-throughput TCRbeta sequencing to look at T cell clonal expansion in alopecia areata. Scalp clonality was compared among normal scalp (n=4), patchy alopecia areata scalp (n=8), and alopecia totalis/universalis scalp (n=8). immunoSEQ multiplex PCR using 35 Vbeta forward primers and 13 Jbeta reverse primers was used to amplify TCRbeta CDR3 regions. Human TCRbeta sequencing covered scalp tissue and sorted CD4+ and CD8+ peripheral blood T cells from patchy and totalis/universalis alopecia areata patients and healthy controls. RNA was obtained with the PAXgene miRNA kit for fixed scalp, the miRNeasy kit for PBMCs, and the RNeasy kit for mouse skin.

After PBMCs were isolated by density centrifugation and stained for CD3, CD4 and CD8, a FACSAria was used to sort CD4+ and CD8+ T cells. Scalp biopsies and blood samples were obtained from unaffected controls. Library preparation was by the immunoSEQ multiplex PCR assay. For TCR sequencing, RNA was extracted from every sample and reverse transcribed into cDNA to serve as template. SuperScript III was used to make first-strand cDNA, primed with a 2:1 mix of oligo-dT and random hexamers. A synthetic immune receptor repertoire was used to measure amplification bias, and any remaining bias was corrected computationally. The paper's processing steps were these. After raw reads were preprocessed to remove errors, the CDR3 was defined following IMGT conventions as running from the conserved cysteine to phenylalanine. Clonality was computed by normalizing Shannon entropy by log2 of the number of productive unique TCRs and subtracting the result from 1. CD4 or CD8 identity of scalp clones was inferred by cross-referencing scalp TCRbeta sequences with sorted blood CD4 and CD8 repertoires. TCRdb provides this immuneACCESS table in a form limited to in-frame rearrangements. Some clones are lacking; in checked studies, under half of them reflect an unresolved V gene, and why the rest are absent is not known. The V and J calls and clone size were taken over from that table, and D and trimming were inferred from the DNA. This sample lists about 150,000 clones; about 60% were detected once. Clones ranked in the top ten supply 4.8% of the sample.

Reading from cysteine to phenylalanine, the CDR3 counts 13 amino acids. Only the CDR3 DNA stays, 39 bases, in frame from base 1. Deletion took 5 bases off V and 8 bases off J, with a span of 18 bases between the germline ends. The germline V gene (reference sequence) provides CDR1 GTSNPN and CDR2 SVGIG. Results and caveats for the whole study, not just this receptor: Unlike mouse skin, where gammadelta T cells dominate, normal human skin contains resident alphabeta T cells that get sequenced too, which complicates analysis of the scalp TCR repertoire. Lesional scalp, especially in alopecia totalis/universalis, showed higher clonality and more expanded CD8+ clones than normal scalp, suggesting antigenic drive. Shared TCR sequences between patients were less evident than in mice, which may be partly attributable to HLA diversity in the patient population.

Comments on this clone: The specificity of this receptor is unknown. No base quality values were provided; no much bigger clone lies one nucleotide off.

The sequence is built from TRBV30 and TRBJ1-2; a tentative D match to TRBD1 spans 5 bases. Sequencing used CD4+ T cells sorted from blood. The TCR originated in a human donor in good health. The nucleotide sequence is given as TGTGCCTGGGCATCGGGACGGTTTTTGGGCTACACCTTC. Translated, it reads CAWASGRFLGYTF.